This T cell receptor beta chain comes out of a study of cytomegalovirus exposure and HLA in healthy donors. Study-wide context: Caucasian-associated ancestry cluster membership applied to around 80% of nearly 400 genotyped donors. General observations from the study: In a later analysis, HLA-associated TCR beta chains were more clonally expanded than equally common others. A previous analysis found most TCR beta V segments productive roughly 90% or roughly 30% of the time. TCR association rates varied by HLA locus in a later analysis, with DRB1 highest and HLA-C lowest.

This clone turned up a few times. Its antigen is currently unknown. PCR employed 60 Vbeta and 13 Jbeta primers. Generated by immunoSEQ multiplex PCR, the TCRdb table keeps only in-frame clones and is missing some. Of approximately 130,000 clones listed, roughly three quarters were seen once; the top ten hold 1.1%. The CDR3 loop spans 15 amino acids. Germline lookup yields CDR1 MNHEY and CDR2 SVGAGI. Deletions cut 6 bases from V and 3 bases from J, with 17 bases between. Sequencing used PBMCs. This chain connects TRBV6-5 to TRBJ1-1; possibly TRBD1 for D (5 bases). The TCR originated in a male donor in good health and CMV-seronegative. The DNA for the CDR3 is TGTGCCAGCAGCCGACAGCAGGCTAGGGACACTGAAGCTTTCTTT. It translates to CASSRQQARDTEAFF.